One sample yielded the 23 T cell receptor beta chains listed below, sequenced in a study of human T cells and chemical hapten exposure. TCRdb independently ran MiXCR on the RACE reads; one entry per CDR3 protein. The sample has about 300,000 distinct CDR3 sequences; around 5% are singletons. Time point denoted: pre-sensitization, week 0. The treatment denotes: therapeutic diphenylcyclopropenone sensitization with weekly scalp DPC. Material: whole blood, obtained in connection with sensitization to the hapten diphenylcyclopropenone (DPC). All receptors come from a woman under 30 with alopecia areata. Some clones in this sample may be carry-over from other donors' samples.

This clonotype was counted many times. The chain has TRBV12-3 or TRBV12-4 and TRBJ1-5; 12 bases fit TRBD1. J lost 5 bases, V lost 7 bases, and 6 bases had no gene match. The CDR3 length is 15 residues. The CDR3 sequence: CASTTGQGADQPQHF. The CDR3 DNA follows: TGTGCCAGCACCACGGGACAGGGGGCAGATCAGCCCCAGCATTTT.

This clonotype has a count of ten or more. The gene calls are TRBV29-1 and TRBJ1-1; a possible D gene is TRBD1 (6 bases). Germline CDR1 reads SQVTM; CDR2 reads ANQGSEA. This CDR3 region has 13 residues. V lost 2 bases, J lost 2 bases, and 9 bases lay in between. In DNA, the CDR3 is TGCAGCGTTGAAAGCAGGGGAAACACTGAAGCTTTCTTT. It yields the protein CSVESRGNTEAFF.

In this sample, this clonotype turned up many times. The genes are TRBV18 and TRBJ1-3, with D possibly being TRBD1 (6 bases). The CDR3 extends over 16 amino acids. Germline CDR1 is KGHSH and CDR2 is LQKENI. Trimming removed 3 bases from V and 0 bases from J, with 12 bases in between. The CDR3 DNA reads as TGTGCCAGCTCACCCCGCGGACAGAGCTCTGGAAACACCATATATTTT. Encoded protein: CASSPRGQSSGNTIYF.

The chain carries TRBV4-2 and TRBJ2-1; 7 nucleotides line up with TRBD2. The germline CDR1 and CDR2 sequences are LGHNA and YNFKEQ. The CDR3 is 17 amino acids. V trimming: 0 bases; J trimming: 1 base; junction bases outside the gene matches: 6. The CDR3 sequence is CASSQDRGVGSYNEQFF. The CDR3 nucleotides read TGTGCCAGCAGCCAAGATCGGGGGGTAGGATCCTACAATGAGCAGTTCTTC.

This clonotype was recorded at least ten times. The chain links TRBV12-3 or TRBV12-4 to TRBJ1-1; 10 nucleotides align to TRBD1. The CDR3 sequence is 17 residues long. J lost 3 bases, V lost 6 bases, and 13 bases had no gene match. DNA of the CDR3: TGTGCCAGCAGCACTCACGACAGGGGGCGAGAGGACACTGAAGCTTTCTTT. This gives the protein CASSTHDRGREDTEAFF.

This clonotype appeared many times. The chain joins TRBV10-3 to TRBJ1-1; D ambiguous. With 1 base removed from V and 1 base from J, the gap between germline ends came to 7 bases. Germline CDR1 ENHRY, CDR2 SYGVKD. The length of the CDR3 is 14 residues. The CDR3 is CAISEFKANTEAFF. CDR3 nucleotide sequence: TGTGCCATCAGTGAGTTTAAGGCGAACACTGAAGCTTTCTTT.

In this sample, this clonotype turned up many times. The genes are TRBV5-1 and TRBJ2-3; a weak D match, TRBD1 (6 bases). V lost 0 bases to trimming and J lost 4 bases, with 12 bases between them. Per germline, CDR1 SGHRS and CDR2 YFSETQ. The CDR3 is 15 amino acids. The CDR3 loop reads CASSLGQGSPDTQYF. Written as DNA, the CDR3 is TGCGCCAGCAGCTTGGGGCAGGGGTCTCCAGATACGCAGTATTTT.

This clonotype was recorded many times. The chain couples TRBV28 to TRBJ2-4, with D hard to call. From germline, CDR1 is MDHEN and CDR2 SYDVKM. CDR3 length: 13 amino acids. V gave up 6 bases and J gave up 0 bases, with 6 bases separating them. The CDR3 DNA reads as TGTGCCAGCAGCGTCATAGCCAAAAACATTCAGTACTTC. As protein: CASSVIAKNIQYF. Full variable domain (rest looked up from reference TRBV28 and TRBJ2-4): DVKVTQSSRYLVKRTGEKVFLECVQDMDHENMFWYRQDPGLGLRLIYFSYDVKMKEKGDIPEGYSVSREKKERFSLILESASTNQTSMYLCASSVIAKNIQYFGAGTRLSVL.

This clonotype was seen ten or more times. V and J are TRBV6-1 and TRBJ2-3; 8 positions match TRBD2. The CDR3 consists of 13 residues. CDR1 is MNHNS and CDR2 is SASEGT in the germline V gene. Germline trimming cut 8 bases from V and 2 bases from J; bases unmatched to any gene: 3. DNA of the CDR3: TGTGCCAGCCGGGGGGGTGTCACAGATACGCAGTATTTT. Amino acids: CASRGGVTDTQYF.

At least ten counts were recorded for this clonotype. The V gene is TRBV12-3 or TRBV12-4, the J gene TRBJ2-3, with D hard to call. The CDR3 is made up of 15 amino acids. V lost 3 bases and J lost 2, with 12 bases in between. The CDR3 coding sequence is TGTGCCAGCAGTTTCTTGGGGTTACTCACAGATACGCAGTATTTT. This translates into CASSFLGLLTDTQYF.

This clonotype was counted at least ten times. The J gene is TRBJ2-5, the V gene TRBV12-3 or TRBV12-4; 9 bases agree with TRBD2. Trimming cost V 8 bases and J 3 bases; bases outside gene matches: 7. The length of the CDR3 is 14 residues. The chain's CDR3 is CASLASGVKETQYF. The CDR3 DNA reads as TGTGCCAGCCTCGCTAGCGGGGTGAAAGAGACCCAGTACTTC.

A few counts support this clonotype. The chain links TRBV18 to TRBJ1-3; TRBD1 agrees at 7 bases. The CDR3 spans 15 residues. Germline CDR1 reads KGHSH; CDR2 reads LQKENI. J gave up 1 base and V 5 bases, and 5 bases lay outside the gene matches. The DNA of the CDR3 is TGTGCCAGCTCAGAGGACAGGAATTCTGGAAACACCATATATTTT. This translates into CASSEDRNSGNTIYF.

In this sample, this clonotype turned up many times. The V gene is TRBV6-5, the J gene TRBJ1-2; no clear D. Per the germline V gene, CDR1 is MNHEY and CDR2 is SVGAGI. V gave up 0 bases and J gave up 4 bases, with 15 bases separating them. The CDR3 contains 16 residues. The DNA for the CDR3 is TGTGCCAGCAGTTACTCCCATTCTCCGGGTCCCTATGGCTACACCTTC. Translated, it gives CASSYSHSPGPYGYTF.

This clonotype showed up many times. V usage is TRBV29-1 and J usage is TRBJ2-7; 8 bases are a match to TRBD1. The CDR3 totals 11 residues. CDR1 and CDR2 from the germline V gene are SQVTM and ANQGSEA. V was clipped by 6 bases and J by 11 bases; unmatched bases: 9. This CDR3 reads CSVKQDRGEYF. The CDR3 DNA reads as TGCAGCGTCAAACAAGACAGGGGAGAGTACTTC.

The J gene is TRBJ2-1, the V gene TRBV4-1, with TRBD2 identical over 8 bases. This CDR3 contains 17 residues. J gave up 6 bases and V 0 bases, and 10 bases lay outside the gene matches. CDR1 is MGHRA, CDR2 YSYEKL, per germline. CDR3 in DNA: TGCGCCAGCAGCCAAGAAGAAATAGCGGGGTTCTTCAATGAGCAGTTCTTC. Its protein is CASSQEEIAGFFNEQFF.

V is TRBV5-1 and J is TRBJ2-3, with a weak D call TRBD1 (5 bases). Trimming left V 0 bases short and J 4 bases short, with 15 bases between. Germline V gene lookup returns CDR1 SGHRS and CDR2 YFSETQ. CDR3 length: 16 residues. As DNA, the CDR3 is TGCGCCAGCAGCTTGGATCGGCAGGGTGGCGCAGATACGCAGTATTTT. Protein product: CASSLDRQGGADTQYF.

Concerning this clonotype itself: A much larger clone differs by one base, so this may be a read error. The V call is TRBV5-5, the J call TRBJ1-3, with D unresolved. Germline CDR1 is SGHKS and CDR2 is YYEKEE (reference sequence). The CDR3 length is 16 residues. The CDR3 protein is CASGLVTTPPGNTIYF. CDR3 sequence (DNA): TGTGCCAGCGGCTTGGTAACGACACCCCCTGGAAACACCATATATTTT. Variable domain in full (rest from reference TRBV5-5 and TRBJ1-3): DAGVTQSPTHLIKTRGQQVTLRCSPISGHKSVSWYQQVLGQGPQFIFQYYEKEERGRGNFPDRFSARQFPNYSSELNVNALLLGDSALYLCASGLVTTPPGNTIYFGEGSWLTVV.

This clonotype was seen repeatedly, ten times or more. V is TRBV4-3 and J is TRBJ1-2, with D perhaps TRBD1 (5 bases). Trimming left V 0 bases short and J 8 bases short, with 13 bases between. Germline assignment: CDR1 LGHNA and CDR2 YSLEER. The CDR3 is made up of 14 amino acids. CDR3 nucleotides: TGCGCCAGCAGCCAAGAGGGGGTCACGCAGGGCTACACCTTC. The encoded protein is CASSQEGVTQGYTF.

This clonotype has just a few counts. The J gene is TRBJ1-3, the V gene TRBV6-5; unclear D gene. This CDR3 spans 14 amino acids. With 4 bases removed from V and 3 bases from J, the gap between germline ends came to 10 bases. CDR1 MNHEY and CDR2 SVGAGI come from the germline V gene. The CDR3 loop reads CASSLGPVGNTIYF. The CDR3 DNA sequence: TGTGCCAGCAGTTTAGGCCCCGTTGGAAACACCATATATTTT.

This clonotype was counted many times. The genes are TRBV9 and TRBJ1-2; 7 positions agree with TRBD1. The CDR3 has 14 amino acids. The V gene's germline CDR1 is SGDLS and CDR2 YYNGEE. After removal of 0 bases from V and 4 bases from J, the junction contained 3 bases not matched to a gene. CDR3 sequence (DNA): TGTGCCAGCAGCGTAGGGGGACAGAGCTATGGCTACACCTTC. Protein sequence: CASSVGGQSYGYTF.

This clonotype was counted at least ten times. This chain connects TRBV28 to TRBJ2-7, with D possibly being TRBD2 (5 bases). CDR1 is MDHEN, CDR2 SYDVKM, per germline. The CDR3 runs 15 residues. V was clipped by 3 bases and J by 1 base, with 13 bases between them. The CDR3 reads CASSFGSTGSYEQYF. CDR3 nucleotides: TGTGCCAGCAGTTTCGGCTCCACGGGGTCCTACGAGCAGTACTTC. Full variable domain (missing parts from reference TRBV28 and TRBJ2-7): DVKVTQSSRYLVKRTGEKVFLECVQDMDHENMFWYRQDPGLGLRLIYFSYDVKMKEKGDIPEGYSVSREKKERFSLILESASTNQTSMYLCASSFGSTGSYEQYFGPGTRLTVT.

The CDR3 spells CSASTTTGGHYEQYF. In nucleotides, the CDR3 is TGCAGTGCTAGCACGACGACAGGGGGCCACTACGAGCAGTACTTC. The rearrangement uses TRBV20-1 and TRBJ2-7, with 10 bases lining up with TRBD1. CDR1 and CDR2 from the germline V gene are DFQATT and SNEGSKA (reference sequence). The CDR3 is made up of 15 amino acids. V lost 3 bases and J lost 3; bases outside the gene matches: 8.

The V call is TRBV5-4, the J call TRBJ1-2; a weak D match, TRBD1 (5 bases). Trimming pared 2 bases from V and 4 bases from J, leaving 12 bases between. This CDR3 has 14 amino acids. Germline values: CDR1 SGHNT, CDR2 YYREEE (reference sequence). The CDR3 spells CASSFEGAPYGYTF. CDR3 bases: TGTGCCAGCAGCTTCGAAGGGGCCCCCTATGGCTACACCTTC.